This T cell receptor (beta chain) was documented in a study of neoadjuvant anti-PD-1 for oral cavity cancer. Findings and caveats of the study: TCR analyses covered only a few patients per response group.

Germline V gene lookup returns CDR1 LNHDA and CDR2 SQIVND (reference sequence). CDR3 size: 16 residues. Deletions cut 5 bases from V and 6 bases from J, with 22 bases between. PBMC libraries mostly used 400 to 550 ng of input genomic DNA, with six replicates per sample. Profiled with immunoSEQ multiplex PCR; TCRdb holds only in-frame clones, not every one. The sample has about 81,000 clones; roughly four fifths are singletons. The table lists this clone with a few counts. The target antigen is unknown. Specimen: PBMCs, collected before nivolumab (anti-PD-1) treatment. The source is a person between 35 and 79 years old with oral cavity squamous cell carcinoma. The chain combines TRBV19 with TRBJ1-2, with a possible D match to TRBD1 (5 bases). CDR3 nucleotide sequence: TGTGCCAGTAGTCCCCTTGGCGGGGGTGGAGAAAATGGCTACACCTTC. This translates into CASSPLGGGGENGYTF.